This T cell receptor beta chain is drawn from a study of Ad26.COV2.S vaccination and SARS-CoV-2 variants. Looking at the study overall: The COV1001 Ad26.COV2.S trial arm included the donor.

Profiled with immunoSEQ multiplex PCR; TCRdb holds only in-frame clones, not every one. This table holds about 400,000 clones, approximately 90% found once. From germline, CDR1 is LNHDA and CDR2 SQIVND (reference sequence). The CDR3 sequence is 13 residues long. V lost 1 base and J 6 bases, leaving 9 bases between the germline ends. Study-level findings and limits: People who got the vaccine or the placebo had similar non-spike TCR breadth.

Concerning this clone: The antigen remains unidentified.

Treatment: some 19 received Ad26.COV2.S at low or high dose, single or two shots; several received placebo; per-sample allocation not given. After the first vaccine or placebo injection, samples were drawn on day 63. Cohort 1b enrolled adults aged 18-55 years in Boston. The clonotype comes from a person between 18 and 59 years old who received the Ad26.COV2.S COVID-19 vaccine or a placebo. The rearrangement uses TRBV19 and TRBJ1-2; no definite D call. Material: peripheral blood, obtained in a trial of Ad26.COV2.S vaccine versus placebo. This chain's CDR3 is CASSIVWEDGYTF. The CDR3 DNA is TGTGCCAGTAGTATAGTGTGGGAGGATGGCTACACCTTC.